Listed here are 24 T cell receptor beta chains from one sample, sequenced in a study of blood T cell repertoires in COVID-19. Assay used: immunoSEQ multiplex PCR; TCRdb lists only in-frame clones, some missing. The profile shows approximately 140,000 clones, 75% to 90% of them singletons. The sample taken for sequencing was peripheral blood. Source of these receptors: a man younger than 35 with COVID-19, enrolled during active disease.

This clone was observed a few times. The chain recombines TRBV6-5 with TRBJ2-5; D not certain. The CDR3 has 12 residues. Germline V gene lookup returns CDR1 MNHEY and CDR2 SVGAGI. Between the trimmed V and J ends, which lost 8 bases and 4 bases, there was a span of 11 bases. For the CDR3, the DNA is TGTGCCAGCTCCCCCGGCGGAGAGACCCAGTACTTC. Protein: CASSPGGETQYF.

This chain joins TRBV5-1 and TRBJ2-7; TRBD1 agrees at 10 bases. V lost 4 bases to trimming and J lost 0 bases; unmatched junction nucleotides: 4. Germline V lookup: CDR1 SGHRS, CDR2 YFSETQ. This CDR3 has 15 residues. The CDR3 bases are TGCGCCAGCAGCGCCGGGACAGGGGTCTCCTACGAGCAGTACTTC. This gives the protein CASSAGTGVSYEQYF. The full variable domain, rest sourced from reference TRBV5-1 and TRBJ2-7, is KAGVTQTPRYLIKTRGQQVTLSCSPISGHRSVSWYQQTPGQGLQFLFEYFSETQRNKGNFPGRFSGRQFSNSRSEMNVSTLELGDSALYLCASSAGTGVSYEQYFGPGTRLTVT.

This chain joins TRBV28 and TRBJ2-3; a possible D gene is TRBD2 (5 bases). Germline V CDR1 and CDR2: MDHEN, SYDVKM. CDR3 length: 15 residues. The V and J ends lost 3 bases and 3 bases respectively, with 13 bases between them. The CDR3 DNA follows: TGTGCCAGCAGTTTGACTCCACTAGTAACAGATACGCAGTATTTT. Protein: CASSLTPLVTDTQYF.

The chain is built from TRBV4-3 and TRBJ2-5, with D perhaps matching TRBD2 (5 bases). V was pared by 1 base and J by 0 bases, with 9 bases between. The germline V gene has CDR1 LGHNA and CDR2 YSLEER. The CDR3 runs to 15 residues. The CDR3 loop reads CASSQVISDQETQYF. The CDR3 bases are TGCGCCAGCAGCCAAGTCATTAGCGACCAAGAGACCCAGTACTTC.

The chain couples TRBV6-6 to TRBJ1-6; D not certain. The ends were cut back, 1 base at V and 9 bases at J, with 13 bases in the middle. The CDR3 is 15 residues long. CDR1 is MNHNY and CDR2 is SVGAGI in the germline V gene (reference sequence). The CDR3 region has the DNA TGTGCCAGCAGTTACTGGGGTGAGGGTACTTCACCCCTCCACTTT. Protein sequence: CASSYWGEGTSPLHF.

The chain combines TRBV7-9 with TRBJ2-1; TRBD1 matches 12 bases. With V trimmed by 5 bases and J by 8 bases, 7 bases remained unmatched. This CDR3 comprises 15 residues. Germline V gives CDR1 SEHNR, CDR2 FQNEAQ (reference sequence). The CDR3 DNA follows: TGTGCCAGCAGCACCCGGGACAGGGGGCGTCATGAGCAGTTCTTC. This translates into CASSTRDRGRHEQFF.

The chain carries TRBV5-1 and TRBJ2-1; TRBD1 matches 9 bases. The CDR3 has 17 amino acids. Germline V gives CDR1 SGHRS, CDR2 YFSETQ. V was pared by 0 bases and J by 9 bases, with 13 bases of the junction left unmatched. CDR3 region: CASSLVPSTGGSGEQFF. The CDR3 coding sequence is TGCGCCAGCAGCTTGGTTCCGTCTACAGGGGGCTCGGGTGAGCAGTTCTTC.

The chain has TRBV7-9 and TRBJ1-3; the D is unclear. With 2 bases removed from V and 2 bases from J, the gap between germline ends came to 13 bases. Germline lookup yields CDR1 SEHNR and CDR2 FQNEAQ (reference sequence). The CDR3 length is 16 residues. CDR3: CASSLYLLTAGNTIYF. CDR3 sequence (DNA): TGTGCCAGCAGCTTATATCTCCTAACGGCTGGAAACACCATATATTTT.

The rearrangement uses TRBV11-2 and TRBJ1-1; 7 bases agree with TRBD1. With 3 bases clipped from V and 6 bases from J, the junction kept 10 bases outside the gene matches. The CDR3 runs to 15 residues. Germline CDR1 is SGHAT and CDR2 is FQNNGV. The CDR3 protein is CASSFTRQGPPEAFF. CDR3 nucleotide sequence: TGTGCCAGCAGCTTTACGAGACAGGGTCCTCCTGAAGCTTTCTTT.

The V and J genes are TRBV7-2 and TRBJ2-5; D is perhaps TRBD2 (6 bases). Trimming pared 4 bases from V and 2 bases from J, leaving 8 bases between. The CDR3 length is 13 residues. Germline V gives CDR1 SGHTA, CDR2 FQGNSA. CDR3 sequence reads: CASSWDLQETQYF. The CDR3 nucleotides are TGTGCCAGCAGCTGGGACTTGCAAGAGACCCAGTACTTC.

The J gene is TRBJ2-3, the V gene TRBV7-3, with a tentative D call TRBD1 (6 bases). Trimming took off 5 bases at V and 2 bases at J, with 23 bases between the two ends. Germline lookup yields CDR1 SGHTA and CDR2 FQGTGA. This CDR3 contains 18 residues. CDR3 bases: TGTGCCAGCAGCCCTTACCCCGACAGGCGCCGAATCACAGATACGCAGTATTTT. Its protein product is CASSPYPDRRRITDTQYF.

The V gene is TRBV5-4, the J gene TRBJ1-1, with 7 bases matching TRBD1. From germline, CDR1 is SGHNT and CDR2 YYREEE (reference sequence). This CDR3 has 15 residues. The V gene end was trimmed by 5 bases and the J gene end by 5 bases; junction bases not matched to a gene: 12. The CDR3 bases are TGTGCCAGCAGGAACGCGGGACAGCGAACAACTGAAGCTTTCTTT. Translation: CASRNAGQRTTEAFF.

The chain recombines TRBV29-1 with TRBJ1-2, with 8 bases lining up with TRBD1. Trimming took 6 bases from V and 5 from J; bases not matched to a gene: 14. Germline V CDR1 and CDR2: SQVTM, ANQGSEA. The CDR3 loop spans 15 amino acids. Here the CDR3 reads CSVYADRALGYGYTF. Written as DNA, the CDR3 is TGCAGCGTGTACGCGGACAGGGCTCTAGGATATGGCTACACCTTC.

The chain uses TRBV19 and TRBJ1-1; D is uncertain. With 4 bases removed from V and 11 bases from J, the gap between germline ends came to 11 bases. This CDR3 comprises 11 residues. Germline loops: CDR1 LNHDA, CDR2 SQIVND (reference sequence). CDR3 amino acids: CASSSGMSAFF. In DNA form, the CDR3 reads TGTGCCAGTAGTAGCGGGATGTCTGCTTTCTTT. The full variable domain, rest sourced from reference TRBV19 and TRBJ1-1, is DGGITQSPKYLFRKEGQNVTLSCEQNLNHDAMYWYRQDPGQGLRLIYYSQIVNDFQKGDIAEGYSVSREKKESFPLTVTSAQKNPTAFYLCASSSGMSAFFGQGTRLTVV.

The chain carries TRBV24-1 and TRBJ1-2; the match to TRBD1 covers 11 bases. CDR1 is KGHDR and CDR2 is SFDVKD in the germline V gene. The CDR3 is made up of 16 amino acids. V lost 3 bases and J lost 8; bases outside the gene matches: 10. The CDR3 protein is CATSDARTGGAGGYTF. CDR3 nucleotides: TGTGCCACCAGTGATGCCCGGACAGGGGGCGCAGGAGGCTACACCTTC.

The chain links TRBV6-5 to TRBJ2-1; the D gene is possibly TRBD1 (6 bases). V lost 0 bases, J lost 6 bases, and 12 bases lay in between. Germline-derived CDR1 and CDR2 are MNHEY and SVGAGI. The CDR3 is 15 residues long. CDR3 in DNA: TGTGCCAGCAGTTACTCCGTGGAAGGGGGCAATGAGCAGTTCTTC. Amino acids: CASSYSVEGGNEQFF.

The chain has TRBV16 and TRBJ2-7, with D perhaps matching TRBD2 (6 bases). The CDR3 loop spans 16 amino acids. V lost 2 bases, J lost 3 bases, and 17 bases lay in between. Germline CDR1 reads KGHSY; CDR2 reads FQNENV. The CDR3 here is CASSQVVLATNYEQYF. The CDR3 nucleotides are TGTGCCAGCAGCCAAGTTGTCCTAGCGACTAACTACGAGCAGTACTTC.

V usage is TRBV19 and J usage is TRBJ2-1; D call uncertain. The length of the CDR3 is 15 residues. V shed 1 base and J shed 0 bases, with 7 bases lying between them. Germline values: CDR1 LNHDA, CDR2 SQIVND (reference sequence). CDR3 in amino acids: CASSIGRSSYNEQFF. CDR3 sequence (DNA): TGTGCCAGTAGTATAGGGCGGAGCTCCTACAATGAGCAGTTCTTC.

This clone was detected once. The rearrangement joins TRBV25-1 to TRBJ1-1; D is undetermined. Deletions cut 6 bases from V and 3 bases from J, with 14 bases between. The germline gives CDR1 MGHDK, CDR2 SYGVNS. This CDR3 spans 14 amino acids. The CDR3 coding sequence is TGTGCCAGCAGACGAACAGCCAGTGACACTGAAGCTTTCTTT. The encoded protein is CASRRTASDTEAFF. The full variable domain, rest sourced from reference TRBV25-1 and TRBJ1-1, is EADIYQTPRYLVIGTGKKITLECSQTMGHDKMYWYQQDPGMELHLIHYSYGVNSTEKGDLSSESTVSRIRTEHFPLTLESARPSHTSQYLCASRRTASDTEAFFGQGTRLTVV.

This sequence joins TRBV29-1 and TRBJ2-7; D possibly corresponds to TRBD1 (6 bases). Trimming shortened V by 6 bases and J by 1 base, and 16 bases separated the two germline ends. CDR1 and CDR2 from the germline V gene are SQVTM and ANQGSEA. The CDR3 contains 14 residues. The CDR3 here is CSVPREDRSYEQYF. The CDR3, as DNA: TGCAGCGTCCCCCGGGAAGACAGGTCCTACGAGCAGTACTTC.

This chain connects TRBV6-6 to TRBJ2-1, with TRBD1 as a possible D gene (6 bases). V was clipped by 4 bases and J by 6 bases, with 16 bases between them. The germline V gene encodes CDR1 MNHNY and CDR2 SVGAGI (reference sequence). The CDR3 covers 15 residues. This chain's CDR3 is CASSWGRGVFNEQFF. CDR3 sequence (DNA): TGTGCCAGCAGTTGGGGCAGGGGCGTTTTCAATGAGCAGTTCTTC.

This clone was detected only once. The V gene is TRBV7-8, the J gene TRBJ2-7; 9 bases match TRBD2. With V trimmed by 5 bases and J by 3 bases, 5 bases remained unmatched. The CDR3 loop spans 14 amino acids. Germline V gives CDR1 SGHVS, CDR2 FQNEAQ. CDR3 amino acids: CASSVISGSYEQYF. Written as DNA, the CDR3 is TGTGCCAGCAGCGTTATTAGCGGGAGCTACGAGCAGTACTTC.

V usage is TRBV28 and J usage is TRBJ2-2; D may be TRBD2 (6 bases). V lost 7 bases, J lost 1 base, and 10 bases lay in between. Germline values: CDR1 MDHEN, CDR2 SYDVKM. The length of the CDR3 is 14 residues. The CDR3 reads CASTWGVNTGELFF. The DNA for the CDR3 is TGTGCCAGCACGTGGGGGGTGAACACCGGGGAGCTGTTTTTT. Combining the CDR3 with reference TRBV28 and TRBJ2-2 gives the whole variable domain DVKVTQSSRYLVKRTGEKVFLECVQDMDHENMFWYRQDPGLGLRLIYFSYDVKMKEKGDIPEGYSVSREKKERFSLILESASTNQTSMYLCASTWGVNTGELFFGEGSRLTVL.

CDR3 DNA sequence: TGTGCCAGCAGCTTTTCCTACAATCAGCCCCAGCATTTT. Protein sequence: CASSFSYNQPQHF. This chain connects TRBV5-7 to TRBJ1-5; D gene unclear. TRBV5-7 is flagged as an ORF with uncertain function. The V gene lost 2 bases and the J gene lost 3 bases, with 6 bases spanning the gap. The CDR3 spans 13 residues.